In this sample, the clone carrying this T cell receptor beta chain turned up a few times. What it recognizes is unknown. Libraries of naive CD8 cells were prepared from roughly 18,000 to 920,000 sorted cells using 10%, 30% or 50% RNA. This specimen comes from a study of molecular identifiers for immune sequencing clone quantification. Study findings and constraints: Over 98% of effector molecules, but under 1% in naive cells, were held by clones with more than 20 RNA copies.

The V gene's germline CDR1 is SGHVS and CDR2 FNYEAQ. The CDR3 contains 15 residues. V was clipped by 5 bases and J by 5 bases, with 16 bases between them. Libraries of bulk TCR were made by previously described methods (with listed TCR primers). TCRdb itself ran the PCR reads through MiXCR, one entry per CDR3 protein. Of fewer than 350,000 distinct CDR3 sequences listed, around a fifth were seen once; the top ten hold approximately 0.8%. The chain is built from TRBV7-6 and TRBJ1-5; D remains ambiguous. This TCR came from a human donor in good health. Some libraries in this study had Jurkat cell RNA spiked in. Sequenced sample: naive CD8+ T cells from blood, with Jurkat cell RNA spiked in. The subset was: FACS-sorted CD8+CD4-CCR7+CD45RA+ naive T cells. CDR3 in DNA: TGTGCCAGCAGCCCCGGACCCGGGAGGTATCAGCCCCAGCATTTT. As protein: CASSPGPGRYQPQHF.